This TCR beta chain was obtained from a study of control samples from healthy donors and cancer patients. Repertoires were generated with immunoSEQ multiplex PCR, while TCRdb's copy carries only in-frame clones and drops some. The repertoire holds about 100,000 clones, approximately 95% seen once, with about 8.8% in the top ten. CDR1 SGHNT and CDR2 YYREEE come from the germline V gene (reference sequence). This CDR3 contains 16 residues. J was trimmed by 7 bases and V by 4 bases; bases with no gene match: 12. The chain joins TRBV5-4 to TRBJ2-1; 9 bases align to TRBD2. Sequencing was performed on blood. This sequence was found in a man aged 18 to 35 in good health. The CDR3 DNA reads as TGTGCCAGCAGCAGCACGCTAGCGGGGTATTGGAATGAGCAGTTCTTC. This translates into CASSSTLAGYWNEQFF.